The 20 T cell receptor beta chains given below trace back to one sample, sequenced in a study of sequential checkpoint blockade in melanoma. Treatment: randomized to nivolumab then ipilimumab (arm A) or the reverse (arm B). TCRdb's table, derived via immunoSEQ multiplex PCR, lists solely in-frame clones and lacks some. This sample has tens of thousands of clones, with roughly nine tenths found just once. The sample consisted of CD8+ T cells sorted from blood (inferred from file names), taken from a patient given nivolumab and ipilimumab in sequence. The receptors originated from a human donor with melanoma.

The gene calls are TRBV5-6 and TRBJ2-7, with D possibly matching TRBD2 (5 bases). CDR3 length: 11 amino acids. CDR1 and CDR2 (germline): SGHDT, YYEEEE. Deletions cut 3 bases from V and 8 bases from J, with 9 bases between. The CDR3, as DNA: TGTGCCAGCAGCTCGGACGGGAAGCAGTACGTC. Its translation: CASSSDGKQYV.

The rearrangement joins TRBV15 to TRBJ1-5; possibly TRBD1 for D (6 bases). CDR3 length equals 17 residues. V shed 1 base and J shed 5 bases, with 18 bases lying between them. The germline gives CDR1 LNHNV, CDR2 YYDKDF (reference sequence). The CDR3 DNA reads as TGTGCCACCAGCAGAGGGTTGGGGCAGTGGACAGATCAGCCCCAGCATTTT. Translation gives CATSRGLGQWTDQPQHF. Variable domain in full (rest from reference TRBV15 and TRBJ1-5): DAMVIQNPRYQVTQFGKPVTLSCSQTLNHNVMYWYQQKSSQAPKLLFHYYDKDFNNEADTPDNFQSRRPNTSFCFLDIRSPGLGDTAMYLCATSRGLGQWTDQPQHFGDGTRLSIL.

The J gene is TRBJ2-7, the V gene TRBV28; the D gene is possibly TRBD2 (6 bases). This CDR3 is built from 14 residues. Germline V gene lookup returns CDR1 MDHEN and CDR2 SYDVKM. V lost 5 bases, J lost 6 bases, and 17 bases lay in between. The CDR3, as DNA: TGTGCCAGCAGTCGCCGGGACTCCCTGGGCGAGCAGTACTTC. Translated: CASSRRDSLGEQYF.

The V call is TRBV28, the J call TRBJ2-1; D is perhaps TRBD1 (6 bases). Germline V gives CDR1 MDHEN, CDR2 SYDVKM. The CDR3 extends over 18 amino acids. Trimming left V 4 bases short and J 8 bases short, with 27 bases between. The DNA of the CDR3 is TGTGCCAGCAGTTCCCCCTCACCACAGGGCCTTCTTGGGGATGAGCAGTTCTTC. Encoded protein: CASSSPSPQGLLGDEQFF.

The V call is TRBV7-3, the J call TRBJ2-1; 7 bases are shared with TRBD2. Germline lookup yields CDR1 SGHTA and CDR2 FQGTGA. The V and J ends lost 1 base and 0 bases, in that order; junction bases with no gene match: 3. This CDR3 contains 16 residues. The CDR3: CASSLISGYSYNEQFF. The DNA for the CDR3 is TGTGCCAGCAGCTTAATTAGCGGGTACTCCTACAATGAGCAGTTCTTC.

The gene calls are TRBV4-1 and TRBJ1-5; 8 bases match TRBD1. The CDR3 is 14 amino acids. Germline V CDR1 and CDR2: MGHRA, YSYEKL. With V trimmed by 3 bases and J by 6 bases, 4 bases remained unmatched. The DNA of the CDR3 is TGCGCCAGCAGCCAGGACAGGGTTGGTCAGCCCCAGCATTTT. Its protein product is CASSQDRVGQPQHF.

The V call is TRBV10-3, the J call TRBJ2-6; D is perhaps TRBD2 (6 bases). The CDR3 runs 16 residues. V shed 7 bases and J shed 0 bases, with 13 bases lying between them. The germline V gene encodes CDR1 ENHRY and CDR2 SYGVKD. The CDR3 protein is CAIIREVGSGANVLTF. As DNA, the CDR3 is TGTGCCATCATAAGGGAGGTGGGCTCTGGGGCCAACGTCCTGACTTTC.

The chain is built from TRBV6-5 and TRBJ1-6, with 8 bases that match TRBD1. The CDR3 length is 13 residues. The J segment lost 6 bases and the V segment lost 9 bases, leaving 4 bases of the junction unmatched. CDR1 is MNHEY, CDR2 SVGAGI, per germline. CDR3 DNA sequence: TGTGCCAGGATACAGGGGGGTAATTCACCCCTCCACTTT. This codes for CARIQGGNSPLHF.

The chain uses TRBV6-1 and TRBJ1-2, with 9 bases that match TRBD1. CDR1 is MNHNS, CDR2 SASEGT, per germline. The length of the CDR3 is 15 residues. J was trimmed by 7 bases and V by 4 bases; bases with no gene match: 10. The CDR3 sequence: CASSGDRVIGGGYTF. The CDR3 DNA sequence: TGTGCCAGCAGTGGGGACAGGGTCATTGGTGGTGGCTACACCTTC.

This clone was seen a single time. The genes are TRBV27 and TRBJ1-2; D ambiguous. Germline CDR1 MNHEY, CDR2 SMNVEV (reference sequence). The V and J ends lost 4 bases and 7 bases respectively, with 7 bases between them. This CDR3 is built from 11 residues. CDR3 amino acids: CASSWAGGYTF. CDR3 DNA: TGTGCCAGCAGTTGGGCTGGTGGCTACACCTTC.

This clone occurred once. The gene calls are TRBV7-3 and TRBJ2-1; perhaps TRBD1 as D (6 bases). Trimming removed 6 bases at V and 7 bases at J, with 10 bases between. The CDR3 sequence is 12 residues long. In germline, CDR1 is SGHTA, CDR2 FQGTGA. The CDR3 DNA reads as TGTGCCAGCAGTGAGCAGGGGAATGAGCAGTTCTTC. Protein sequence: CASSEQGNEQFF.

J is TRBJ2-1 and V is TRBV14; D gene ambiguous. The CDR3 consists of 15 residues. Trimming pared 4 bases from V and 0 bases from J, leaving 10 bases between. Germline CDR1 and CDR2: SGHDN and FVKESK. CDR3 sequence reads: CASSPEMSSYNEQFF. In DNA, the CDR3 is TGTGCCAGCAGCCCCGAGATGAGCTCCTACAATGAGCAGTTCTTC.

This clone was counted only a few times. V is TRBV7-9 and J is TRBJ2-7, with 7 bases identical to TRBD1. The CDR3 has 12 amino acids. The trim removed 3 bases at V and 10 bases at J, leaving 6 bases unmatched. Per the germline V gene, CDR1 is SEHNR and CDR2 is FQNEAQ (reference sequence). The CDR3 sequence is CASSLADRAQYF. The CDR3 DNA reads TGTGCCAGCAGCTTGGCCGACAGGGCTCAGTACTTC.

V usage is TRBV5-1 and J usage is TRBJ1-5; 7 bases are a match to TRBD1. CDR1 is SGHRS, CDR2 YFSETQ, per germline. V dropped 4 bases and J dropped 2; count of bases not matched to a gene: 6. The CDR3 has 15 amino acids. DNA for the CDR3: TGCGCCAGCAGCCCCGGGGACAGCCGCAATCAGCCCCAGCATTTT. It is translated as CASSPGDSRNQPQHF.

This chain links TRBV11-2 with TRBJ2-7, with TRBD2 matching over 7 bases. Per the germline V gene, CDR1 is SGHAT and CDR2 is FQNNGV. Trimming at V came to 5 bases and at J to 3 bases, leaving 1 base not matched to a gene. The CDR3 is made up of 12 amino acids. This CDR3 is CASSGRGYEQYF. CDR3 sequence (DNA): TGTGCCAGCAGCGGGAGGGGCTACGAGCAGTACTTC.

The chain is built from TRBV9 and TRBJ1-1; D call uncertain. CDR1 SGDLS and CDR2 YYNGEE come from the germline V gene. The CDR3 is made up of 11 amino acids. The germline V and J ends were trimmed by 4 bases and 11 bases, with 12 bases remaining between them. CDR3 protein: CASSPLNGAFF. The CDR3 nucleotides are TGTGCCAGCAGCCCGCTGAACGGGGCTTTCTTT.

The chain carries TRBV7-2 and TRBJ2-7; 7 positions match TRBD2. Germline V lookup: CDR1 SGHTA, CDR2 FQGNSA. The CDR3 extends over 13 amino acids. The CDR3 DNA is TGTGCTACGAGCGGGGTAACCCGCTACGAGCAGTACTTC. Amino acids: CATSGVTRYEQYF.

The J gene is TRBJ2-1, the V gene TRBV23-1, with TRBD2 matching over 8 bases. TRBV23-1 has ORF status, its function being uncertain. This CDR3 comprises 17 residues. Losses at the gene ends were 7 bases for V and 4 bases for J; bases not matched to a gene: 15. The CDR3 DNA reads TGCGCCAGCAAAGACAAGCGGGAGATACCGTTTTACAATGAGCAGTTCTTC. Residues: CASKDKREIPFYNEQFF.

This chain joins TRBV30 and TRBJ2-3; 7 bases fit TRBD2. Germline V gene lookup returns CDR1 GTSNPN and CDR2 SVGIG (reference sequence). The junction had 8 bases not matched to a gene; V was cut back by 3 bases and J by 2 bases. The CDR3 is 15 residues long. CDR3 nucleotide sequence: TGTGCCTGGAGCACCCGGACTAGGTCCACAGATACGCAGTATTTT. Encoded protein: CAWSTRTRSTDTQYF.

V is TRBV13 and J is TRBJ1-2, with D unresolved. V lost 4 bases, J lost 8 bases, and 11 bases lay in between. The CDR3 loop spans 12 amino acids. Germline CDR1 and CDR2: PRHDT and FYEKMQ (reference sequence). The CDR3 region has the DNA TGTGCCAGCAGCTCCCCCCCCTACGGCTACACCTTC. Translation gives CASSSPPYGYTF.